This TCR beta chain was found in a study of blood T cell repertoires in COVID-19. About the study: Spain, Italy and the United States supplied samples that represented acute and convalescent COVID-19. Sources were T cells, B-cell-depleted T cells, or PBMCs; the material itself was cDNA or gDNA.

How the authors handled the data: The assay estimated nucleated cells by amplifying reference gene primers. The repertoire was sequenced with immunoSEQ multiplex PCR; TCRdb's copy has only in-frame clones and lacks some. D and trimming were read from the DNA, whereas the V and J calls and clone size are those reported in that table. Of under 250,000 clones in the sample, around 86% were seen once. Enrolment of Seattle patients took place during active infection, and they were followed longitudinally. V shed 4 bases and J 3 bases; nucleotides not matched to a gene: 6. Germline V gene data show CDR1 as SQVTM and CDR2 as ANQGSEA. The CDR3 contains 14 residues.

What was sequenced was peripheral blood. The rearrangement joins TRBV29-1 to TRBJ1-1, with 9 bases aligning to TRBD1. The clonotype was recovered from a woman between 70 and 85 years old with COVID-19, enrolled during active disease. DNA of the CDR3: TGCAGCGTTGGAGGACAGGGGAGGTACACTGAAGCTTTCTTT. Protein product: CSVGGQGRYTEAFF.